The sequence of this T cell receptor beta chain was determined in a study of cytomegalovirus exposure and HLA in healthy donors. As regards this clone: Its antigen is currently unknown.

Vbeta (60) and Jbeta (13) primers were used in the PCR. Profiling relied on immunoSEQ multiplex PCR, and the TCRdb table lists in-frame clones only, not all of them. The sample lists around 190,000 clones; approximately 75% were seen once. V trimming: 7 bases; J trimming: 3 bases; junction bases outside the gene matches: 18. This CDR3 is 17 amino acids long. Germline V gene lookup returns CDR1 SGHDN and CDR2 FVKESK. The study's findings and limits: Analyses of presence and absence presupposed an approximately uniform sequencing depth across donors. Looking again later, the authors saw that most CMV-associated TCR beta chains seemed HLA-restricted. The study reported that TCR beta sequences accurately predicted HLA-A and HLA-B alleles in most subjects.

The sequence derives from a man aged 25-40 years in good health and CMV-seropositive. The sample taken for sequencing was PBMCs. The V call is TRBV14, the J call TRBJ2-7; TRBD1 agrees at 7 bases. CDR3 bases: TGTGCCAGCATCTTCTCACCCCCTCCCGGGACAGTCTACGAGCAGTACTTC. Translation gives CASIFSPPPGTVYEQYF. Full variable domain (missing parts from reference TRBV14 and TRBJ2-7): EAGVTQFPSHSVIEKGQTVTLRCDPISGHDNLYWYRRVMGKEIKFLLHFVKESKQDESGMPNNRFLAERTGGTYSTLKVQPAELEDSGVYFCASIFSPPPGTVYEQYFGPGTRLTVT.